One sample yielded the 13 T cell receptor beta chains listed below, sequenced in a study of T cells after posttransplantation cyclophosphamide. Sampled 1 year posttransplant, controls received myeloablative marrow transplants, methotrexate and a calcineurin inhibitor. TCRdb's table, derived via immunoSEQ multiplex PCR, lists solely in-frame clones and lacks some. The sample has about 9,900 clones, roughly 90% seen once. The sequences come from PBMCs, collected after an allogeneic stem cell transplant with a calcineurin inhibitor and methotrexate. The receptors were gathered from a male patient between 25 and 40 years old who received an allogeneic stem cell transplant from an unrelated donor, was CMV-positive, and had no GVHD. Some T cells may be provided by the graft donor.

The chain employs TRBV7-8 and TRBJ1-3; no definite D call. The CDR3 is made up of 16 amino acids. Trimming cost V 1 base and J 3 bases, with 13 bases left between them. From germline, CDR1 is SGHVS and CDR2 FQNEAQ. The CDR3 here is CASSLGGPLYGNTIYF. The CDR3 region has the DNA TGTGCCAGCAGCTTAGGCGGGCCCCTCTATGGAAACACCATATATTTT.

The chain has TRBV27 and TRBJ2-3; 8 nucleotides line up with TRBD1. The CDR3 contains 13 residues. Unmatched junction bases numbered 8, after V lost 9 bases and J lost 6 bases. Germline CDR1 MNHEY, CDR2 SMNVEV (reference sequence). CDR3 loop: CASRYRGSDTQYF. DNA of the CDR3: TGTGCCAGTAGGTACAGGGGGTCGGATACGCAGTATTTT.

The rearrangement joins TRBV18 to TRBJ1-5; D is possibly TRBD1 (6 bases). The V gene's germline CDR1 is KGHSH and CDR2 LQKENI. There are 14 residues in the CDR3. V was cut by 2 bases and J by 4 bases, with 9 bases left in between. In DNA form, the CDR3 reads TGTGCCAGCTCACCAGGGGGCGGGAATCAGCCCCAGCATTTT. Protein sequence: CASSPGGGNQPQHF.

The genes are TRBV18 and TRBJ2-1; 8 positions match TRBD2. The junction had 10 bases not matched to a gene; V was cut back by 2 bases and J by 4 bases. CDR1 and CDR2 (germline): KGHSH, LQKENI. The CDR3 is 17 residues long. In DNA, the CDR3 is TGTGCCAGCTCACCAGGGTGGCGGGAGGCCCCGTACAATGAGCAGTTCTTC. It is translated as CASSPGWREAPYNEQFF. Variable domain in full (rest from reference TRBV18 and TRBJ2-1): NAGVMQNPRHLVRRRGQEARLRCSPMKGHSHVYWYRQLPEEGLKFMVYLQKENIIDESGMPKERFSAEFPKEGPSILRIQQVVRGDSAAYFCASSPGWREAPYNEQFFGPGTRLTVL.

The table lists this clone with a count of one. V is TRBV12-2 and J is TRBJ2-5; the D call TRBD2 from the table was never checked on the DNA. TRBV12-2 is a documented pseudogene. The length of the CDR3 is 19 residues. The DNA of the CDR3 is TGTGCAAGTTCTGGCCATAGGGGCCTAGCTAGCGGGAGAGGAGAGACCCAGTACTTC. It is translated as CASSGHRGLASGRGETQYF.

This clone is a singleton in its sample. The CDR3 reads CASSLFLAGSGDTDTQYF. The CDR3 region has the DNA TGTGCCAGCAGCTTATTCCTAGCGGGATCTGGGGACACAGATACGCAGTATTTT. This chain links TRBV7-2 with TRBJ2-3; 9 bases match TRBD2. Per the germline V gene, CDR1 is SGHTA and CDR2 is FQGNSA. V lost 2 bases and J lost 2; bases outside the gene matches: 11. The CDR3 has 18 amino acids. Full variable domain (rest looked up from reference TRBV7-2 and TRBJ2-3): GAGVSQSPSNKVTEKGKDVELRCDPISGHTALYWYRQSLGQGLEFLIYFQGNSAPDKSGLPSDRFSAERTGGSVSTLTIQRTQQEDSAVYLCASSLFLAGSGDTDTQYFGPGTRLTVL.

This chain connects TRBV6-1 to TRBJ1-1, with D perhaps TRBD1 (6 bases). The length of the CDR3 is 13 residues. V shed 6 bases and J shed 1 base, with 9 bases lying between them. Per the germline V gene, CDR1 is MNHNS and CDR2 is SASEGT. The CDR3 coding sequence is TGTGCCAGCAGCTGGGGGCAGAACACTGAAGCTTTCTTT. This codes for CASSWGQNTEAFF.

The chain couples TRBV15 to TRBJ2-2, with 8 bases matching TRBD1. V dropped 5 bases and J dropped 0; count of bases not matched to a gene: 2. In germline, CDR1 is LNHNV, CDR2 YYDKDF (reference sequence). The CDR3 covers 15 residues. DNA for the CDR3: TGTGCCACCAGCGGGGGACAGGCGAACACCGGGGAGCTGTTTTTT. It translates to CATSGGQANTGELFF.

CDR3: CASSQDPTGSMNTEAFF. For the CDR3, the DNA is TGCGCCAGCAGCCAAGATCCGACAGGGTCCATGAACACTGAAGCTTTCTTT. The genes are TRBV4-1 and TRBJ1-1; TRBD1 aligns across 7 bases. V was pared by 0 bases and J by 0 bases, with 7 bases of the junction left unmatched. Germline V CDR1 and CDR2: MGHRA, YSYEKL. The CDR3 spans 17 residues.

J is TRBJ1-2 and V is TRBV6-5; D may be TRBD1 (5 bases). The CDR3 is 13 amino acids. Per germline, CDR1 MNHEY and CDR2 SVGAGI. V was pared by 5 bases and J by 4 bases, with 11 bases between. The CDR3 DNA sequence: TGTGCCAGCAGTGAAATAAGGGGCTATGGCTACACCTTC. Translated: CASSEIRGYGYTF.

This chain joins TRBV7-2 and TRBJ1-2; unclear D gene. The ends were cut back, 5 bases at V and 0 bases at J, with 10 bases in the middle. CDR1 and CDR2 from the germline V gene are SGHTA and FQGNSA. The CDR3 totals 14 residues. The CDR3 sequence: CASSAHGTNYGYTF. In DNA form, the CDR3 reads TGTGCCAGCAGCGCCCACGGGACTAACTATGGCTACACCTTC.

Only a few counts were recorded for this clone. The chain links TRBV11-3 to TRBJ2-2; possible D gene TRBD2, 6 bases. V lost 4 bases to trimming and J lost 7 bases, with 25 bases between them. The CDR3 runs 18 residues. Germline values: CDR1 SGHNT, CDR2 YENEEA. CDR3 nucleotides: TGTGCCAGCAGCTGCGGGATGGGGGGTATTCTTCGTGACGGGGAGCTGTTTTTT. Translating gives CASSCGMGGILRDGELFF.

This chain joins TRBV5-1 and TRBJ2-3; 9 bases agree with TRBD1. Looked up from germline, CDR1 is SGHRS and CDR2 is YFSETQ. The CDR3 contains 15 residues. The trim removed 4 bases at V and 3 bases at J, leaving 6 bases unmatched. This CDR3 reads CASSKGQGFTDTQYF. CDR3 nucleotides: TGCGCCAGCAGCAAGGGACAGGGATTTACAGATACGCAGTATTTT.